These T cell receptor beta chains were read from a single sample in a study of shared clonotypes between healthy human individuals. TCRdb's copy holds only in-frame clones and misses some; the assay was immunoSEQ multiplex PCR. The repertoire holds 170,000 or so clones, with 65% to 80% as singletons. Material: memory CD4+ T cells sorted from blood. The receptors here all came from a man younger than 40 in good health. Both conserved end residues are part of each CDR3. D genes are given only for firm matches. Where a row states a size, it is once, few, many or the class of an expanded clone; other rows omit it.

v_gene: TRBV9
d_gene: TRBD2
abundance: NA
j_gene: TRBJ2-2
CDR3nt: TGTGCCAGCAGCGTAGGTGGTAGCGGGAGGGCCCCCGGGGAGCTGTTTTTT
CDR3aa: CASSVGGSGRAPGELFF

v_gene: TRBV5-5
d_gene: NA
abundance: NA
j_gene: TRBJ2-2
CDR3nt: TGTGCCAGCAGCTTGTACGGGAACACCGGGGAGCTGTTTTTT
CDR3aa: CASSLYGNTGELFF

v_gene: TRBV29-1
d_gene: TRBD1
abundance: NA
j_gene: TRBJ2-3
CDR3nt: TGCAGCGTTGAAGGTGGGACAGGGGCAGATACGCAGTATTTT
CDR3aa: CSVEGGTGADTQYF

v_gene: TRBV5-4
d_gene: TRBD1
abundance: NA
j_gene: TRBJ2-5
CDR3nt: TGTGCCAGCAGCAGGGACAGGAACAGCCAAGAGACCCAGTACTTC
CDR3aa: CASSRDRNSQETQYF

v_gene: TRBV28
d_gene: NA
abundance: few
j_gene: TRBJ1-2
CDR3nt: TGTGCCAGCAGTTTAGACCTCAACTATGGCTACACCTTC
CDR3aa: CASSLDLNYGYTF

v_gene: TRBV6-6
d_gene: TRBD2
abundance: NA
j_gene: TRBJ2-7
CDR3nt: TGTGCCAGCAGGAAGGGGACTAGCGGACACTACGAGCAGTACTTC
CDR3aa: CASRKGTSGHYEQYF

v_gene: TRBV2
d_gene: TRBD2
abundance: few
j_gene: TRBJ2-5
CDR3nt: TGTGCCAGCAAGAGGGTGGCGGGAGGCCCAGAGACCCAGTACTTC
CDR3aa: CASKRVAGGPETQYF

v_gene: TRBV7-9
d_gene: NA
abundance: NA
j_gene: TRBJ2-6
CDR3nt: TGTGCCAGCAGCTCAACCCCAGGGAAAGGGGCCAACGTCCTGACTTTC
CDR3aa: CASSSTPGKGANVLTF

v_gene: TRBV18
d_gene: NA
abundance: NA
j_gene: TRBJ1-1
CDR3nt: TGTGCCAGCTCACCCTCACAGCTCAACACTGAAGCTTTCTTT
CDR3aa: CASSPSQLNTEAFF

v_gene: TRBV7-7
d_gene: NA
abundance: NA
j_gene: TRBJ1-3
CDR3nt: TGTGCCAGCAGCAGGGAAGCAGGAAACACCATATATTTT
CDR3aa: CASSREAGNTIYF

v_gene: TRBV5-1
d_gene: NA
abundance: NA
j_gene: TRBJ2-3
CDR3nt: TGCGCCACCCAGCAGGGGACCCGGGGGGGCACAGATACGCAGTATTTT
CDR3aa: CATQQGTRGGTDTQYF

v_gene: TRBV7-2
d_gene: NA
abundance: once
j_gene: TRBJ1-5
CDR3nt: TGTGCCAGCAGCTTATACCCAGGCCAAGTGGCCCAGCATTTT
CDR3aa: CASSLYPGQVAQHF

v_gene: TRBV11-2
d_gene: NA
abundance: NA
j_gene: TRBJ2-2
CDR3nt: TGTGCCAGCAGCCCGGGAGTGAACACCGGGGAGCTGTTTTTT
CDR3aa: CASSPGVNTGELFF

v_gene: TRBV2
d_gene: NA
abundance: NA
j_gene: TRBJ2-7
CDR3nt: TGTGCCAGCAGGGACCCCGACTACGAGCAGTACTTC
CDR3aa: CASRDPDYEQYF

v_gene: TRBV6-5
d_gene: NA
abundance: once
j_gene: TRBJ2-5
CDR3nt: TGTGCCAGCAGAGGGTTCCAAGAGACCCAGTACTTC
CDR3aa: CASRGFQETQYF

v_gene: TRBV5-1
d_gene: NA
abundance: NA
j_gene: TRBJ2-7
CDR3nt: TGCGCCAGCAGCTTGGACACCTCAGGGGTCCTCGAGCAGTACTTC
CDR3aa: CASSLDTSGVLEQYF

v_gene: TRBV5-4
d_gene: TRBD2
abundance: NA
j_gene: TRBJ2-7
CDR3nt: TGTGCCAGCAGCTCCGGACTAGCGGGAGGGCAATGGTACTTC
CDR3aa: CASSSGLAGGQWYF

v_gene: TRBV9
d_gene: NA
abundance: NA
j_gene: TRBJ2-5
CDR3nt: TGTGCCAGCAGCGTAGCAACACTACAAGAGACCCAGTACTTC
CDR3aa: CASSVATLQETQYF

v_gene: TRBV15
d_gene: NA
abundance: NA
j_gene: TRBJ2-5
CDR3nt: TGTGCCACCAGCAGAGAACCCCGGGGCTCGGAAGAGACCCAGTACTTC
CDR3aa: CATSREPRGSEETQYF

v_gene: TRBV7-6
d_gene: TRBD1
abundance: NA
j_gene: TRBJ2-5
CDR3nt: TGTGCCAGCAGCCCGGGTACAGGGGTAGAGACCCAGTACTTC
CDR3aa: CASSPGTGVETQYF

v_gene: TRBV28
d_gene: NA
abundance: few
j_gene: TRBJ2-3
CDR3nt: TGTGCCAGCAGGGGGGAACGTCGCACAGATACGCAGTATTTT
CDR3aa: CASRGERRTDTQYF

v_gene: TRBV5-4
d_gene: TRBD1
abundance: many
j_gene: TRBJ1-1
CDR3nt: TGTGCCAGCAGCTTGGCCATAAGGACAGGGAGCCTTGGGACTGAAGCTTTCTTT
CDR3aa: CASSLAIRTGSLGTEAFF

v_gene: TRBV7-2
d_gene: NA
abundance: NA
j_gene: TRBJ2-7
CDR3nt: TGTGCCAGCAGCTTAGGACAGCCCCTGTACGAGCAGTACTTC
CDR3aa: CASSLGQPLYEQYF

v_gene: TRBV7-9
d_gene: TRBD1
abundance: NA
j_gene: TRBJ1-3
CDR3nt: TGTGCCAGCAGCCTCCGACAGGGCTCTGGAAACACCATATATTTT
CDR3aa: CASSLRQGSGNTIYF

v_gene: TRBV18
d_gene: NA
abundance: NA
j_gene: TRBJ1-3
CDR3nt: TGTGCCAGCTCAGAGAATAACCCGGCCTCTGGAAACACCATATATTTT
CDR3aa: CASSENNPASGNTIYF

v_gene: TRBV2
d_gene: NA
abundance: few
j_gene: TRBJ1-2
CDR3nt: TGTGCCAGCATCTTCAGGGATTACTATGGCTACACCTTC
CDR3aa: CASIFRDYYGYTF

v_gene: TRBV9
d_gene: TRBD2
abundance: few
j_gene: TRBJ2-1
CDR3nt: TGTGCCAGCAGCCCGAGGACTAGCGGGGCAGAGCAGTTCTTC
CDR3aa: CASSPRTSGAEQFF

v_gene: TRBV28
d_gene: TRBD1
abundance: NA
j_gene: TRBJ2-7
CDR3nt: TGTGCCAGCAGTGTGGACAGGCTTAGATCCTACGAGCAGTACTTC
CDR3aa: CASSVDRLRSYEQYF

v_gene: TRBV6-1
d_gene: NA
abundance: NA
j_gene: TRBJ2-7
CDR3nt: TGTGCCAGCAGTGAAGCGGGGCCGCAGATTTACGAGCAGTACTTC
CDR3aa: CASSEAGPQIYEQYF

v_gene: TRBV27
d_gene: NA
abundance: NA
j_gene: TRBJ1-1
CDR3nt: TGTGCCAGCAGTTTGTACGGGGGTGGTGAAGCTTTCTTT
CDR3aa: CASSLYGGGEAFF

v_gene: TRBV10-3
d_gene: NA
abundance: NA
j_gene: TRBJ1-3
CDR3nt: TGTGCCATCAGTGAGTCAGTGCACACCATATATTTT
CDR3aa: CAISESVHTIYF

v_gene: TRBV5-1
d_gene: NA
abundance: few
j_gene: TRBJ2-2
CDR3nt: TGCGCCAGCAGCCCCCGGGACACCCACACCGGGGAGCTGTTTTTT
CDR3aa: CASSPRDTHTGELFF

v_gene: TRBV7-2
d_gene: TRBD1
abundance: NA
j_gene: TRBJ2-5
CDR3nt: TGTGCCAGCAGCTTAAACAGGGGAGAGACCCAGTACTTC
CDR3aa: CASSLNRGETQYF

v_gene: TRBV7-2
d_gene: NA
abundance: NA
j_gene: TRBJ1-1
CDR3nt: TGTGCCAGCAGCCCCCGGACAATTGGCACTGAAGCTTTCTTT
CDR3aa: CASSPRTIGTEAFF

v_gene: TRBV28
d_gene: NA
abundance: NA
j_gene: TRBJ2-1
CDR3nt: TGTGCCAGCAGTTTAGTGTCTAGTTGGTCCTACAATGAGCAGTTCTTC
CDR3aa: CASSLVSSWSYNEQFF

v_gene: TRBV9
d_gene: TRBD1
abundance: few
j_gene: TRBJ2-7
CDR3nt: TGTGCCAGCAGCCCCGGGTTAGGGGGCTCGTACGAGCAGTACTTC
CDR3aa: CASSPGLGGSYEQYF

v_gene: TRBV7-2
d_gene: NA
abundance: NA
j_gene: TRBJ2-3
CDR3nt: TGTGCCAGCAGCTTAGAGCCGGAAGATACGCAGTATTTT
CDR3aa: CASSLEPEDTQYF

v_gene: TRBV6-5
d_gene: NA
abundance: few
j_gene: TRBJ1-2
CDR3nt: TGTGCCGCCCTAGGGGACTATGGCTACACCTTC
CDR3aa: CAALGDYGYTF

v_gene: TRBV11-2
d_gene: TRBD1
abundance: NA
j_gene: TRBJ2-7
CDR3nt: TGTGCCAGCAGCTTAGGGGCCCAGGGGGCGAGGTTCTACGAGCAGTACTTC
CDR3aa: CASSLGAQGARFYEQYF